This T cell receptor beta chain comes out of a study of blood T cell repertoires in COVID-19. Study in general: PBMCs, B-cell-depleted T cells, or T cells were the source of the cDNA or gDNA that made up the material.

This CDR3 has 15 residues. Trimming left V 3 bases short and J 5 bases short, with 16 bases between. Looked up from germline, CDR1 is SGHDN and CDR2 is FVKESK. Generated by immunoSEQ multiplex PCR, the TCRdb table keeps only in-frame clones and is missing some. The repertoire holds approximately 200,000 clones, less than 85% seen once, with around 3.5% in the top ten. Sequencing was done on a sample of PBMCs or T cells enriched from blood (not recorded which). The sequence derives from a woman in her twenties or thirties who had recovered from COVID-19. The V and J genes are TRBV14 and TRBJ1-1, with D hard to call. The CDR3 spells CASSQRTGGRTEAFF. As DNA, the CDR3 is TGTGCCAGCAGCCAGAGGACGGGAGGGAGGACTGAAGCTTTCTTT.